This is a list of T cell receptor beta chains from one sample in a study of PD-L1 blockade in urothelial cancer. Only in-frame clones appear in the TCRdb table, and some are missing; sequencing was by immunoSEQ multiplex PCR. The sample has roughly 26,000 clones, roughly 85% seen once. This specimen consisted of PBMCs, obtained around atezolizumab (anti-PD-L1) treatment. Receptors were obtained from a man between 50 and 59 years old with urothelial cancer. Each CDR3 is given with its conserved first and last residue. The order of the fields is D gene, V gene, clone size, CDR3 protein. A D gene is named only where the DNA matches it firmly. Clone size is given for some rows only: seen once, a few or many times, or a class if the clone is expanded.

TRBD1,TRBV25-1,few,CASSGQGQGDF
TRBD2,TRBV7-9,-,CASSLASGRATGELFF
TRBD1,TRBV9,-,CASSVLVQGAPYGYTF
-,TRBV2,-,CASSEGLAKNIQYF
TRBD1,TRBV7-2,-,CASSLDRGRYEQYF
-,TRBV19,-,CASSRQGPYEQYF
TRBD1,TRBV6-1,-,CASSEIGRGVSGNTIYF
TRBD2,TRBV19,-,CASSGLADTDTQYF
-,TRBV4-1,-,CASRNTADTQYF
-,TRBV30,-,CAWITAPANTGELFF